The 13 T cell receptor beta chains below come from one sample, sequenced in a study of human T cells and chemical hapten exposure (dated by TCRdb to the early 2020s). Reading the label with the study, this specimen's time point is: pre-sensitization, week 0. What this sample's treatment or condition label stands for: therapeutic diphenylcyclopropenone sensitization with weekly scalp DPC. Receptors were amplified or captured by RACE. Sequenced using a NextSeq 500. TCRdb ran its own pipeline on the public reads, namely fastp trimming at Q25 and MiXCR clone calling, and kept in-frame beta chains. A single entry per CDR3 protein holds the most common genes and DNA from its merged rows. The sample table contains about 290,000 distinct CDR3 sequences; only one count was recorded for roughly 7.4% of them. About 1.1% of the sample is taken by the ten largest. Sequenced here: whole blood, sampled in connection with sensitization to the hapten diphenylcyclopropenone (DPC). The receptors stem from a man aged 18 to 30 with alopecia areata. Some clones in this sample may be carry-over from other donors' samples.

This clonotype was recorded many times. This chain connects TRBV4-3 to TRBJ1-4; TRBD1 is a possible D gene (5 bases). The V gene's germline CDR1 is LGHNA and CDR2 YSLEER. The CDR3 sequence is 16 residues long. The V gene lost 0 bases and the J gene lost 8 bases, with 16 bases spanning the gap. CDR3 sequence (DNA): TGCGCCAGCAGCCAAGATCCGACAGCAAATTTGGAAAAACTGTTTTTT. This gives the protein CASSQDPTANLEKLFF.

The gene calls are TRBV29-1 and TRBJ1-1; possible D gene TRBD1, 5 bases. The CDR3 is made up of 14 amino acids. V was trimmed by 5 bases and J by 1 base, leaving 14 bases between them. Germline CDR1 is SQVTM and CDR2 is ANQGSEA. DNA of the CDR3: TGCAGCGTTTGGCCGGGACTGGGGAACACTGAAGCTTTCTTT. Encoded protein: CSVWPGLGNTEAFF. Together with reference TRBV29-1 and TRBJ1-1, the CDR3 gives the full variable domain: SAVISQKPSRDICQRGTSLTIQCQVDSQVTMMFWYRQQPGQSLTLIATANQGSEATYESGFVIDKFPISRPNLTFSTLTVSNMSPEDSSIYLCSVWPGLGNTEAFFGQGTRLTVV.

This chain connects TRBV2 to TRBJ2-1, with D perhaps given as TRBD1 or TRBD2 (5 bases each). Trimming cost V 5 bases and J 10 bases, with 24 bases left between them. In germline, CDR1 is SNHLY, CDR2 FYNNEI. There are 16 residues in the CDR3. DNA of the CDR3: TGTGCCAGCAGTAGGGCAGGGCCATCCACGGGGTACGAGCAGTTCTTC. This gives the protein CASSRAGPSTGYEQFF.

This clonotype was seen only a few times. The CDR3 DNA follows: TGCAGCGTTGGGACTAGCGGGGGAACAGATACGCAGTATTTT. This codes for CSVGTSGGTDTQYF. The chain couples TRBV29-1 to TRBJ2-3, with 13 bases aligning to TRBD2. Trimming removed 4 bases from V and 3 bases from J; junction bases left unmatched: 1. This CDR3 is built from 14 residues. Germline-derived CDR1 and CDR2 are SQVTM and ANQGSEA.

This chain links TRBV20-1 with TRBJ2-1; a possible D gene is TRBD1 (6 bases). Deletions cut 0 bases from V and 7 bases from J, with 16 bases between. CDR1 is DFQATT and CDR2 is SNEGSKA in the germline V gene (reference sequence). The CDR3 length is 15 residues. This chain's CDR3 is CSARDAQGKGNEQFF. In DNA, the CDR3 is TGCAGTGCTAGAGATGCACAGGGAAAAGGAAATGAGCAGTTCTTC.

V is TRBV29-1 and J is TRBJ2-7; perhaps TRBD1 as D (6 bases). The CDR3 runs 14 residues. The germline gives CDR1 SQVTM, CDR2 ANQGSEA. The V and J ends lost 8 bases and 1 base respectively, with 18 bases between them. The CDR3 here is CSLSGTGISYEQYV. The CDR3 DNA reads as TGCAGCTTATCGGGAACAGGGATATCCTACGAGCAGTACGTC.

The chain recombines TRBV25-1 with TRBJ1-1; D is uncertain. CDR3 length: 13 amino acids. V lost 7 bases, J lost 0 bases, and 9 bases lay in between. Germline-derived CDR1 and CDR2 are MGHDK and SYGVNS. The DNA for the CDR3 is TGTGCCAGCAAAAAGTCAGTGAACACTGAAGCTTTCTTT. The encoded protein is CASKKSVNTEAFF.

The chain is built from TRBV20-1 and TRBJ2-5, with D maybe TRBD1 (7 bases). Deletions cut 7 bases from V and 2 bases from J, with 11 bases between. This CDR3 has 12 amino acids. Per germline, CDR1 DFQATT and CDR2 SNEGSKA (reference sequence). The CDR3 region is CSGQGGQETQYF. Written as DNA, the CDR3 is TGCAGTGGACAGGGAGGTCAAGAGACCCAGTACTTC.

This clonotype was found a few times. This chain connects TRBV5-1 to TRBJ2-4; D unclear. Per the germline V gene, CDR1 is SGHRS and CDR2 is YFSETQ. CDR3 length equals 14 residues. Deletions cut 0 bases from V and 0 bases from J, with 4 bases between. DNA for the CDR3: TGCGCCAGCAGCTTGGCCACAGCCAAAAACATTCAGTACTTC. Translated, it gives CASSLATAKNIQYF. Looking up the rest from reference TRBV5-1 and TRBJ2-4 gives the full variable domain: KAGVTQTPRYLIKTRGQQVTLSCSPISGHRSVSWYQQTPGQGLQFLFEYFSETQRNKGNFPGRFSGRQFSNSRSEMNVSTLELGDSALYLCASSLATAKNIQYFGAGTRLSVL.

This clonotype was detected only a few times. The V and J genes are TRBV5-8 and TRBJ2-4; unclear D gene. This CDR3 is 14 amino acids long. The ends were cut back, 0 bases at V and 3 bases at J, with 7 bases in the middle. Germline V gene data show CDR1 as SGHTS and CDR2 as YDEGEE. CDR3 nucleotide sequence: TGTGCCAGCAGCTTGGACAGTGACAAAAACATTCAGTACTTC. Protein sequence: CASSLDSDKNIQYF.

There are many counts of this clonotype. The rearrangement links TRBV10-3 to TRBJ2-1; 10 nucleotides agree with TRBD1. Germline V gene lookup returns CDR1 ENHRY and CDR2 SYGVKD. V was clipped by 7 bases and J by 9 bases; unmatched bases: 9. The CDR3 has 14 residues. The CDR3 nucleotides read TGTGCCATCACCGTATCCCGGGACAGGGGTGAGCAGTTCTTC. This gives the protein CAITVSRDRGEQFF.

This clonotype has just a few counts. The gene calls are TRBV6-5 and TRBJ1-1; a weak D match, TRBD1 (6 bases). This CDR3 has 13 amino acids. Trimming removed 6 bases at V and 7 bases at J, with 15 bases between. The V gene's germline CDR1 is MNHEY and CDR2 SVGAGI. This CDR3 is CASRRRGIDEAFF. DNA of the CDR3: TGTGCCAGCAGACGCAGGGGAATCGATGAAGCTTTCTTT.

V usage is TRBV12-3 or TRBV12-4 and J usage is TRBJ2-3, with 8 bases identical to TRBD2. V lost 6 bases and J lost 0; bases outside the gene matches: 11. This CDR3 has 17 amino acids. CDR3 region: CASSFWVAGTSTDTQYF. CDR3 bases: TGTGCCAGCAGCTTCTGGGTAGCGGGAACCAGCACAGATACGCAGTATTTT.